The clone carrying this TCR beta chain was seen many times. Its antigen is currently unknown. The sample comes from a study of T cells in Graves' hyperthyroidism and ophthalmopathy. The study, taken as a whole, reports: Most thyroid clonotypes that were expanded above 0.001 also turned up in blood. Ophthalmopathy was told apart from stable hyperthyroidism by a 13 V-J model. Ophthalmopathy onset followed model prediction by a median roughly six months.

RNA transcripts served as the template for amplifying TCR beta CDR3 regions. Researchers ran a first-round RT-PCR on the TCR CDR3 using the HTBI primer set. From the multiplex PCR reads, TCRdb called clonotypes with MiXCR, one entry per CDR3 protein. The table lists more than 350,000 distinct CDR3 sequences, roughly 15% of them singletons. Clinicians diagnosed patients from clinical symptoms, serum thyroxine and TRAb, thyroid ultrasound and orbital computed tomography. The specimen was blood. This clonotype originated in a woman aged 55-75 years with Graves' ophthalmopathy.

The chain's CDR3 is CASSRDGGGRETQYF. The CDR3 coding sequence is TGTGCCAGCAGCCGTGACGGCGGGGGGAGAGAGACCCAGTACTTC. This chain uses TRBV5-6 with TRBJ2-5, with 8 nucleotides matching TRBD2. The germline V gene encodes CDR1 SGHDT and CDR2 YYEEEE. Trimming removed 4 bases from V and 4 bases from J; junction bases left unmatched: 9. The CDR3 length is 15 residues.